What follows are 25 T cell receptor beta chains derived from one specimen sequenced in a study of T cell responses to AZD1222 COVID-19 vaccine (dated by TCRdb to the early 2020s). What this sample's time point label stands for: baseline before first vaccination. The library was generated by the immunoSEQ multiplex PCR assay. This is the immuneACCESS table as TCRdb keeps it, with only in-frame sequences that have V and J called. A part of the clones is gone; compared with another copy, unresolved V genes explain less than half, and the rest is unexplained. Within this sample are 25,000 to 30,000 clones, with around 78% of them counted one time only. Roughly 6.2% of the sample belongs to the ten largest clones. The sample here was peripheral blood, taken on day 0 of AZD1222 vaccination. The source is an adult in good health.

This chain joins TRBV29-1 and TRBJ2-3; D unresolved. The V end lost 0 bases, the J end lost 1 base, and 8 bases lay between the germline ends. The CDR3 length is 14 residues. Germline V lookup: CDR1 SQVTM, CDR2 ANQGSEA. In DNA form, the CDR3 reads TGCAGCGTTGAAGATCGCAGGCGCACAGATACGCAGTATTTT. Translation gives CSVEDRRRTDTQYF.

The V call is TRBV6-1, the J call TRBJ1-6, with D possibly matching TRBD1 (6 bases). Germline assignment: CDR1 MNHNS and CDR2 SASEGT. The CDR3 is 20 residues long. The ends were cut back, 4 bases at V and 0 bases at J, with 22 bases in the middle. CDR3 sequence reads: CASSAFPGHLQSSYNSPLHF. The CDR3, as DNA: TGTGCCAGCAGTGCTTTTCCGGGACACCTTCAGAGCTCCTATAATTCACCCCTCCACTTT.

The chain employs TRBV5-5 and TRBJ2-4; 12 positions match TRBD2. Per germline, CDR1 SGHKS and CDR2 YYEKEE (reference sequence). Germline trimming cut 4 bases from V and 8 bases from J; bases unmatched to any gene: 4. The CDR3 is made up of 14 amino acids. The CDR3 DNA reads as TGTGCCAGCAGCCCGACTAGCGGGGGTGACATTCAGTACTTC. Protein sequence: CASSPTSGGDIQYF.

The chain uses TRBV24-1 and TRBJ2-3; TRBD2 matches 8 bases. V was pared by 2 bases and J by 0 bases, with 3 bases of the junction left unmatched. This CDR3 is 16 amino acids long. Per germline, CDR1 KGHDR and CDR2 SFDVKD. The CDR3 nucleotides are TGTGCCACCAGTGATTATTCTAGCGGGAGCACAGATACGCAGTATTTT. Translation gives CATSDYSSGSTDTQYF.

For the CDR3, the DNA is TGCGCCAGCAGTGAAGGCGGAAAGGGGACTGAAGCTTTCTTT. Its translation is CASSEGGKGTEAFF. The chain carries TRBV10-2 and TRBJ1-1; TRBD1 is a possible D gene (5 bases). This CDR3 is built from 14 residues. CDR1 and CDR2 from the germline V gene are WSHSY and SAAADI. V lost 3 bases, J lost 5 bases, and 13 bases lay in between.

This clone was seen more than once but under ten times. This chain joins TRBV6-6 and TRBJ2-7; D gene uncertain. This CDR3 is built from 14 residues. Between the trimmed V and J ends, which lost 0 bases and 5 bases, there was a span of 11 bases. In germline, CDR1 is MNHNY, CDR2 SVGAGI (reference sequence). The CDR3 coding sequence is TGTGCCAGCAGTTACTCTAACGGTCGGGACGAGCAGTACTTC. Residues: CASSYSNGRDEQYF.

This clone is labeled as medium-sized (0.01 to 0.1%). This sequence joins TRBV7-2 and TRBJ2-7; maybe TRBD1 (6 bases). Germline V gene sequence: CDR1 SGHTA, CDR2 FQGNSA. The V end lost 6 bases, the J end lost 7 bases, and 16 bases lay between the germline ends. The CDR3 runs 13 residues. CDR3 region: CASRLGGAEEQYV. The CDR3, as DNA: TGTGCCAGCAGACTAGGGGGAGCAGAAGAGCAGTACGTC.

V gene TRBV4-1 combines with J gene TRBJ2-7; D is uncertain. Trimming left V 1 base short and J 2 bases short, with 9 bases between. The CDR3 runs to 14 residues. Per the germline V gene, CDR1 is MGHRA and CDR2 is YSYEKL. The CDR3 sequence is CASSQGPRTYEQYV. The CDR3 DNA reads as TGCGCCAGCAGCCAAGGGCCAAGGACCTACGAGCAGTACGTC.

V usage is TRBV6-5 and J usage is TRBJ1-1; tentatively, D is TRBD1 (5 bases). Per germline, CDR1 MNHEY and CDR2 SVGAGI. The CDR3 has 14 residues. V was shortened by 2 bases and J by 4 bases, with 11 bases between the two germline ends. The CDR3 DNA follows: TGTGCCAGCAGTTACCGGGGGGTAGGCACTGAAGCTTTCTTT. Translating it yields CASSYRGVGTEAFF.

This clone was seen more than once but under ten times. The genes are TRBV5-8 and TRBJ2-6; D gene uncertain. V gave up 5 bases and J gave up 2 bases, with 11 bases separating them. The CDR3 runs to 15 residues. Looked up from germline, CDR1 is SGHTS and CDR2 is YDEGEE. The CDR3 loop is CASSGKFTGANVLTF. The CDR3 nucleotides are TGTGCCAGCAGTGGAAAATTTACTGGGGCCAACGTCCTGACTTTC.

This clone was observed a single time. This chain links TRBV7-2 with TRBJ2-3; D is unresolved. The V end lost 2 bases, the J end lost 2 bases, and 5 bases lay between the germline ends. This CDR3 has 13 amino acids. CDR1 SGHTA and CDR2 FQGNSA come from the germline V gene. The CDR3 loop reads CASSLSTTDTQYF. CDR3 nucleotide sequence: TGTGCCAGCAGCTTATCGACCACAGATACGCAGTATTTT.

This chain joins TRBV5-5 and TRBJ2-3, with 7 bases that match TRBD1. The length of the CDR3 is 14 residues. CDR1 and CDR2 from the germline V gene are SGHKS and YYEKEE (reference sequence). V lost 2 bases and J lost 2; bases outside the gene matches: 2. The CDR3 here is CASSFGQATDTQYF. CDR3 in DNA: TGTGCCAGCAGCTTTGGACAGGCCACAGATACGCAGTATTTT. The full variable domain, in which reference TRBV5-5 and TRBJ2-3 provide the parts outside the CDR3, is DAGVTQSPTHLIKTRGQQVTLRCSPISGHKSVSWYQQVLGQGPQFIFQYYEKEERGRGNFPDRFSARQFPNYSSELNVNALLLGDSALYLCASSFGQATDTQYFGPGTRLTVL.

The V and J genes are TRBV3-1 (or the pseudogene TRBV3-2) and TRBJ1-1, with D possibly matching TRBD1 (5 bases). Per the germline V gene, CDR1 is LGHDT and CDR2 is YNNKEL (reference sequence). With 5 bases removed from V and 5 bases from J, the gap between germline ends came to 9 bases. The CDR3 loop spans 12 amino acids. The CDR3 DNA follows: TGTGCCAGCAGCTCATGGGGGACTGAAGCTTTCTTT. Protein product: CASSSWGTEAFF.

The CDR3 loop reads CASSLARGNTEAFF. DNA of the CDR3: TGTGCCAGCAGCTTAGCCCGGGGGAACACTGAAGCTTTCTTT. The chain combines TRBV7-2 with TRBJ1-1; no definite D call. The V and J ends lost 0 bases and 1 base respectively, with 6 bases between them. CDR1 is SGHTA and CDR2 is FQGNSA in the germline V gene. The CDR3 has 14 residues.

This clone was detected a few times. V usage is TRBV7-2 and J usage is TRBJ1-2; no reliable D call. V lost 2 bases to trimming and J lost 4 bases, with 8 bases between them. Looked up from germline, CDR1 is SGHTA and CDR2 is FQGNSA. The CDR3 sequence is 13 residues long. This CDR3 is CASSLPGSYGYTF. The CDR3 nucleotides are TGTGCCAGCAGCTTACCGGGTTCCTATGGCTACACCTTC.

The chain links TRBV6-5 to TRBJ1-2, with 9 bases that match TRBD1. This CDR3 has 13 amino acids. The J segment lost 8 bases and the V segment lost 8 bases, leaving 9 bases of the junction unmatched. Germline CDR1 and CDR2: MNHEY and SVGAGI. DNA for the CDR3: TGTGCCAGCGAAGGACAGGGGAGTAACGGCTACACCTTC. This encodes CASEGQGSNGYTF.

The table lists this clone with a few counts. The genes are TRBV19 and TRBJ2-2; TRBD2 agrees at 7 bases. CDR1 is LNHDA and CDR2 is SQIVND in the germline V gene (reference sequence). V lost 7 bases and J lost 0; bases outside the gene matches: 14. CDR3 length: 18 amino acids. This CDR3 reads CASISSARGVSNTGELFF. In nucleotides, the CDR3 is TGTGCCAGTATCTCTTCGGCTCGGGGGGTGTCGAACACCGGGGAGCTGTTTTTT.

This clone was picked up one time. The V call is TRBV29-1, the J call TRBJ2-7; the match to TRBD1 covers 9 bases. CDR1 and CDR2 (germline): SQVTM, ANQGSEA. The CDR3 runs 12 residues. V trimming: 6 bases; J trimming: 6 bases; junction bases outside the gene matches: 6. CDR3 amino acids: CSVDRGTGEQYF. In DNA, the CDR3 is TGCAGCGTGGACAGGGGAACAGGCGAGCAGTACTTC.

This sequence joins TRBV18 and TRBJ1-5, with a possible D match to TRBD1 (6 bases). CDR3 length equals 15 residues. CDR1 is KGHSH and CDR2 is LQKENI in the germline V gene. V was trimmed by 3 bases and J by 2 bases, leaving 11 bases between them. CDR3 region: CASSPWGARNQPQHF. Here the CDR3 DNA reads TGTGCCAGCTCACCCTGGGGGGCTCGCAATCAGCCCCAGCATTTT.

This clone is a singleton in its sample. The gene calls are TRBV2 and TRBJ1-2; 11 bases map to TRBD1. Germline assignment: CDR1 SNHLY and CDR2 FYNNEI. The length of the CDR3 is 16 residues. Trimming took 4 bases from V and 4 from J; bases not matched to a gene: 8. DNA of the CDR3: TGTGCCAGCAGTGGGGCCCCCGGGACAGGGGGCTATGGCTACACCTTC. The encoded protein is CASSGAPGTGGYGYTF.

This chain connects TRBV18 to TRBJ1-4; TRBD1 matches 7 bases. Trimming cost V 6 bases and J 4 bases; bases outside gene matches: 11. The germline gives CDR1 KGHSH, CDR2 LQKENI. The length of the CDR3 is 16 residues. The CDR3 region is CASSRPGTVLNEKLFF. The CDR3, as DNA: TGTGCCAGCTCCCGGCCTGGGACAGTACTTAATGAAAAACTGTTTTTT.

This chain links TRBV27 with TRBJ2-2; 7 nucleotides align to TRBD1. CDR1 and CDR2 from the germline V gene are MNHEY and SMNVEV (reference sequence). V was clipped by 2 bases and J by 1 base; unmatched bases: 1. The CDR3 spans 15 residues. The CDR3 loop is CASSLNRGNTGELFF. The CDR3, as DNA: TGTGCCAGCAGTTTAAACAGGGGGAACACCGGGGAGCTGTTTTTT.

Here the CDR3 DNA reads TGTGCCAGCGGAATCTGGACGGGAAACACTGAAGCTTTCTTT. This gives the protein CASGIWTGNTEAFF. V and J are TRBV6-5 and TRBJ1-1; D not resolved. CDR3 length: 14 residues. Trimming left V 8 bases short and J 2 bases short, with 15 bases between. CDR1 is MNHEY and CDR2 is SVGAGI in the germline V gene.

V is TRBV19 and J is TRBJ1-1, with no clear D. The germline CDR1 and CDR2 sequences are LNHDA and SQIVND (reference sequence). The CDR3 runs to 12 residues. The germline V and J ends were trimmed by 8 bases and 0 bases, with 7 bases remaining between them. CDR3 in DNA: TGTGCCAGTCGGAGATTGAACACTGAAGCTTTCTTT. Its translation: CASRRLNTEAFF.

The chain employs TRBV5-4 and TRBJ1-3, with D tentatively TRBD1 (5 bases). This CDR3 spans 14 amino acids. Germline assignment: CDR1 SGHNT and CDR2 YYREEE (reference sequence). Between the trimmed V and J ends, which lost 1 base and 0 bases, there was a span of 5 bases. CDR3: CASSLTGSGNTIYF. Here the CDR3 DNA reads TGTGCCAGCAGCTTGACAGGCTCTGGAAACACCATATATTTT.